This T cell receptor (beta chain) is from a study of T cells in Graves' hyperthyroidism and ophthalmopathy. Study observations and caveats: Appearing also in blood were most of the thyroid clonotypes expanded above 0.001.

This CDR3 spans 16 amino acids. In germline, CDR1 is SGHRS, CDR2 YFSETQ. The V end lost 4 bases, the J end lost 6 bases, and 23 bases lay between the germline ends. Regions amplified from RNA transcripts were the TCR beta CDR3 regions. Initially, a first-round RT-PCR of the TCR CDR3 employed the HTBI primer set. One entry per CDR3 protein, called by TCRdb with MiXCR from the multiplex PCR reads. The sample lists approximately 420,000 distinct CDR3 sequences, around 13% occurring once. This clonotype was detected a few times. Its antigen is as yet unknown. For Graves' hyperthyroidism to be stable, ophthalmopathy could not progress within 18 months.

This TCR was sampled from a woman between 18 and 29 years old with Graves' hyperthyroidism. The sample consisted of blood. The chain employs TRBV5-1 and TRBJ2-7; perhaps TRBD1 as D (6 bases). CDR3 bases: TGCGCCAGCAGCCAAGACCTCAGGGGCGCCCCAAGCGAGCAGTACTTC. This codes for CASSQDLRGAPSEQYF.